This T cell receptor (beta chain) was sequenced for a study of cytomegalovirus exposure and HLA in healthy donors. General study points: An analysis done earlier found most TCR beta V segments productive about 87% or about 30% of the time.

Notes on this clone: Its target is not known.

Researchers ran the PCR with 60 Vbeta and 13 Jbeta primers. Profiling relied on immunoSEQ multiplex PCR, and the TCRdb table lists in-frame clones only, not all of them. The table shows 100,000 to 150,000 clones, with more than 65% occurring only once. The CDR3 totals 16 residues. V was trimmed by 3 bases and J by 0 bases, leaving 9 bases between them. Germline V gene sequence: CDR1 LNHDA, CDR2 SQIVND (reference sequence). This clonotype was sampled from a man aged 18 to 29 in good health and CMV-seropositive. Material: PBMCs. This chain uses TRBV19 with TRBJ2-6; maybe TRBD1 (5 bases). The CDR3 is CASSIPRDSGANVLTF. The CDR3 DNA reads as TGTGCCAGTAGTATCCCCAGGGACTCTGGGGCCAACGTCCTGACTTTC.